A selection of T cell receptor beta chains follows, all from one sample in a study of blood T cell repertoires in COVID-19. Sequenced by immunoSEQ multiplex PCR; TCRdb stores in-frame clones only, minus some. Of about 400,000 clones in the sample, roughly 91% were seen once. Sequencing was performed on PBMCs or T cells enriched from blood (not recorded which). The receptors stem from a woman in her twenties or thirties who had recovered from COVID-19. CDR3s include the opening cysteine and the closing phenylalanine or tryptophan. The D gene is left open where the match is weak. Clone size is shown for a subset of rows, as once, few, many or a class of expanded clone.

>TRBV4-2|TRBJ1-2|17|NA|NA
CASSQDTRLGFMAGYTF
TGTGCCAGCAGCCAAGATACGAGGCTTGGGTTTATGGCTGGCTACACCTTC
>TRBV6-5|TRBJ2-7|13|TRBD1|NA
CASSRDSYYEQYF
TGTGCCAGTTCCCGGGACAGCTACTACGAGCAGTACTTC
>TRBV19|TRBJ1-1|18|TRBD1|NA
CASSPWTGDRSSRTEAFF
TGTGCCAGTAGTCCATGGACAGGGGATCGGTCTAGTCGCACTGAAGCTTTCTTT
>TRBV12-5|TRBJ2-1|17|TRBD2|NA
CASGLGDLAGSYNEQFF
TGTGCTAGTGGTTTGGGGGATCTAGCGGGGTCATACAATGAGCAGTTCTTC
>TRBV3-1/TRBV3-2|TRBJ2-7|15|TRBD1|NA
CASSPGTVPSYEQYF
TGTGCCAGCAGCCCTGGGACAGTGCCCTCCTACGAGCAGTACTTC
>TRBV14|TRBJ2-6|16|NA|NA
CASSLLRDSGANVLTF
TGTGCCAGCAGCCTATTACGGGACTCTGGGGCCAACGTCCTGACTTTC
>TRBV2|TRBJ2-7|13|NA|NA
CASMDRQIYEQYF
TGTGCCAGCATGGACCGACAGATCTACGAGCAGTACTTC
>TRBV6-5|TRBJ1-5|16|TRBD1|once
CASSSWTGGSNQPQHF
TGTGCCAGCAGTTCCTGGACAGGGGGAAGCAATCAGCCCCAGCATTTT
>TRBV28|TRBJ2-2|16|NA|NA
CASSLWQGANTGELFF
TGTGCCAGCAGTTTATGGCAAGGGGCGAACACCGGGGAGCTGTTTTTT
>TRBV29-1|TRBJ1-4|13|NA|NA
CSVEGGENEKLFF
TGCAGCGTTGAGGGGGGGGAAAATGAAAAACTGTTTTTT
>TRBV30|TRBJ1-1|14|NA|NA
CAWSVQGRGTEAFF
TGTGCCTGGAGTGTACAGGGCAGGGGAACCGAAGCTTTCTTT
>TRBV9|TRBJ1-2|16|NA|NA
CASSGKEAGAYYGYTF
TGTGCCAGCAGCGGAAAGGAGGCGGGGGCCTACTATGGCTACACCTTC
>TRBV10-1|TRBJ2-7|17|TRBD2|NA
CASSEFSASGKAYEQYF
TGCGCCAGCAGTGAGTTCTCAGCCAGCGGGAAGGCGTACGAGCAGTACTTC
>TRBV29-1|TRBJ1-1|13|TRBD1|once
CSGTTGMNTEAFF
TGCAGCGGGACGACAGGGATGAACACTGAAGCTTTCTTT
>TRBV29-1|TRBJ1-1|12|NA|once
CSASGRNTEAFF
TGCAGCGCATCAGGCCGGAACACTGAAGCTTTCTTT
>TRBV2|TRBJ2-3|15|NA|NA
CAIPSVDLHTDTQYF
TGTGCCATCCCTTCCGTAGACTTGCACACAGATACGCAGTATTTT
>TRBV3-1/TRBV3-2|TRBJ2-4|15|TRBD2|NA
CASSREGTVKNIQYF
TGTGCCAGCAGCCGGGAGGGGACGGTCAAAAACATTCAGTACTTC
>TRBV27|TRBJ1-3|17|NA|NA
CASSLRFRQGSGNTIYF
TGTGCCAGCAGTTTAAGGTTCCGGCAGGGCTCTGGAAACACCATATATTTT
>TRBV5-6|TRBJ2-1|15|NA|NA
CASTPKGVPYNEQFF
TGTGCCAGCACCCCCAAGGGGGTCCCCTACAATGAGCAGTTCTTC
>TRBV6-5|TRBJ1-6|13|NA|NA
CASHRADNSPLHF
TGTGCCAGCCACAGAGCTGATAATTCACCCCTCCACTTT
>TRBV3-1/TRBV3-2|TRBJ1-2|13|NA|once
CASSQDEGDGYTF
TGTGCCAGCAGCCAAGATGAGGGTGATGGCTACACCTTC
>TRBV7-8|TRBJ1-2|16|NA|NA
CASSVGLPTGLYGYTF
TGTGCCAGCAGCGTCGGACTTCCCACTGGTTTGTATGGCTACACCTTC
>TRBV5-1|TRBJ2-1|17|TRBD2|few
CASSKQGTSGTNNEQFF
TGCGCCAGCAGCAAGCAGGGGACTAGCGGGACCAACAATGAGCAGTTCTTC
>TRBV29-1|TRBJ1-1|13|NA|NA
CSVEDQRGTEAFF
TGCAGCGTTGAAGACCAACGGGGCACTGAAGCTTTCTTT
>TRBV7-6|TRBJ1-2|15|NA|NA
CASSPARPGVSGYTF
TGTGCCAGCAGCCCAGCTCGTCCGGGTGTAAGTGGCTACACCTTC
>TRBV6-1|TRBJ2-1|15|TRBD2|NA
CASSESRGAYNEQFF
TGTGCCAGCAGTGAGTCGCGGGGGGCGTACAATGAGCAGTTCTTC
>TRBV3-1/TRBV3-2|TRBJ1-2|13|TRBD1|NA
CASRIQGAHGYTF
TGTGCCAGCAGGATACAGGGGGCCCATGGCTACACCTTC
>TRBV5-1|TRBJ1-1|13|TRBD1|NA
CASSTGQAAEAFF
TGCGCCAGCAGCACGGGACAGGCAGCGGAAGCTTTCTTT
>TRBV4-3|TRBJ1-2|14|NA|NA
CASSHGQQYRPDTF
TGCGCCAGCAGCCACGGACAGCAGTACCGCCCGGACACCTTC
>TRBV11-2|TRBJ2-1|14|NA|NA
CASSLSSGTNEQFF
TGTGCCAGCAGCTTGAGTAGCGGTACCAATGAGCAGTTCTTC
>TRBV27|TRBJ2-3|14|NA|few
CASSLSWGSDTQYF
TGTGCCAGCAGTTTATCGTGGGGCTCAGATACGCAGTATTTT
>TRBV13|TRBJ1-1|12|NA|NA
CASSPGGREAFF
TGTGCCAGCAGCCCCGGGGGGCGGGAAGCTTTCTTT